Listed below are T cell receptor beta chains from one sample, sequenced in a study of blood T cells in healthy people across ages. TCRdb recomputed calls from the 5' RACE reads with MiXCR, one row per CDR3 protein. The table lists 1.5 million to 2 million distinct CDR3 sequences, around half of them singletons. Sequenced material: blood. Source of these receptors: a woman between 40 and 55 years old in good health. The CDR3 runs from the conserved cysteine through the conserved F or W. Each record gives: J gene, clone size, D gene, V gene, CDR3 protein, CDR3 DNA. A D gene is named only where the DNA matches it firmly. Some rows have no size entry. The others give once, few or many, or a class for an expanded clone.

j_call: TRBJ2-5; clone_size: -; d_call: TRBD2; v_call: TRBV7-2; cdr3_aa: CASSPRTSGGPAWYF; cdr3_nt: TGTGCCAGCAGCCCTAGGACTAGCGGGGGGCCCGCTTGGTACTTC
j_call: TRBJ2-3; clone_size: -; d_call: TRBD2; v_call: TRBV14; cdr3_aa: CASSQPTSGGSTDTQYF; cdr3_nt: TGTGCCAGCAGCCAACCCACTAGCGGGGGAAGCACAGATACGCAGTATTTT
j_call: TRBJ2-7; clone_size: -; d_call: TRBD2; v_call: TRBV6-2/TRBV6-3; cdr3_aa: CASSYASGGNEQYF; cdr3_nt: TGTGCCAGCAGTTACGCTAGCGGGGGGAACGAGCAGTACTTC
j_call: TRBJ2-4; clone_size: few; d_call: TRBD2; v_call: TRBV7-2; cdr3_aa: CASSPSGGQAKNIQYF; cdr3_nt: TGTGCCAGCAGCCCTAGCGGGGGACAAGCCAAAAACATTCAGTACTTC
j_call: TRBJ1-2; clone_size: -; d_call: -; v_call: TRBV15; cdr3_aa: CATSGPGQISYGYTF; cdr3_nt: TGTGCCACCAGTGGACCGGGACAAATATCCTATGGCTACACCTTC
j_call: TRBJ2-7; clone_size: -; d_call: TRBD1; v_call: TRBV6-1; cdr3_aa: CASRRTGTSYEQYF; cdr3_nt: TGTGCCAGCAGGCGGACAGGGACCTCCTACGAGCAGTACTTC
j_call: TRBJ1-6; clone_size: few; d_call: TRBD1; v_call: TRBV20-1; cdr3_aa: CSARQGVNSPLHF; cdr3_nt: TGCAGTGCCAGGCAGGGGGTAAATTCACCCCTCCACTTT
j_call: TRBJ2-5; clone_size: -; d_call: TRBD2; v_call: TRBV4-1; cdr3_aa: CASSQDLGGSGLTETQYF; cdr3_nt: TGCGCCAGCAGCCAAGATTTGGGGGGGAGCGGTTTGACAGAGACCCAGTACTTC
j_call: TRBJ1-4; clone_size: -; d_call: TRBD1; v_call: TRBV6-5; cdr3_aa: CASSYGDRGNEKLFF; cdr3_nt: TGTGCCAGCAGTTATGGGGACAGGGGAAATGAAAAACTGTTTTTT
j_call: TRBJ2-7; clone_size: few; d_call: TRBD1; v_call: TRBV20-1; cdr3_aa: CSAYGQGNYEQYF; cdr3_nt: TGCAGTGCTTACGGACAGGGGAACTACGAGCAGTACTTC
j_call: TRBJ2-1; clone_size: once; d_call: TRBD1; v_call: TRBV18; cdr3_aa: CASSRLGQGPLSVGFF; cdr3_nt: TGTGCCAGCTCACGACTGGGACAGGGTCCCCTCTCGGTCGGGTTCTTC
j_call: TRBJ2-7; clone_size: few; d_call: -; v_call: TRBV12-3/TRBV12-4; cdr3_aa: CASSSLGSEQYF; cdr3_nt: TGTGCCAGCAGTTCCCTAGGTTCCGAGCAGTACTTC
j_call: TRBJ2-6; clone_size: -; d_call: -; v_call: TRBV6-2/TRBV6-3; cdr3_aa: CASSYSSAAAQWGANVLTF; cdr3_nt: TGTGCCAGCAGTTACTCTTCGGCAGCCGCCCAATGGGGGGCCAACGTCCTGACTTTC
j_call: TRBJ2-5; clone_size: -; d_call: -; v_call: TRBV15; cdr3_aa: CATSGDRTRETQYF; cdr3_nt: TGTGCCACCAGCGGTGACAGGACTCGTGAGACCCAGTACTTC
j_call: TRBJ1-6; clone_size: -; d_call: -; v_call: TRBV21-1; cdr3_aa: CASSWTSPLHF; cdr3_nt: TGTGCCAGCAGCTGGACTTCACCCCTCCACTTT
j_call: TRBJ2-1; clone_size: once; d_call: -; v_call: TRBV9; cdr3_aa: CASSNDRTVEQFF; cdr3_nt: TGTGCCAGCAGCAACGACAGGACGGTTGAGCAGTTCTTC
j_call: TRBJ1-2; clone_size: few; d_call: TRBD1; v_call: TRBV29-1; cdr3_aa: CSVEGRRTGATNYGYTF; cdr3_nt: TGCAGCGTTGAAGGGAGAAGGACAGGGGCGACGAACTATGGCTACACCTTC
j_call: TRBJ2-1; clone_size: -; d_call: -; v_call: TRBV28; cdr3_aa: CASRGAPNEQFF; cdr3_nt: TGTGCCAGCCGCGGGGCCCCGAATGAGCAGTTCTTC
j_call: TRBJ2-2; clone_size: -; d_call: -; v_call: TRBV12-3/TRBV12-4; cdr3_aa: CASSFVLNTGELFF; cdr3_nt: TGTGCCAGCAGTTTCGTGTTGAACACCGGGGAGCTGTTTTTT
j_call: TRBJ1-2; clone_size: few; d_call: TRBD1; v_call: TRBV7-2; cdr3_aa: CASSLWTGKNYGYTF; cdr3_nt: TGTGCCAGCAGCTTATGGACAGGGAAGAACTATGGCTACACCTTC
j_call: TRBJ1-2; clone_size: -; d_call: -; v_call: TRBV7-3; cdr3_aa: CASSRDGLYGYTF; cdr3_nt: TGTGCCAGCAGCCGGGACGGACTCTATGGCTACACCTTC
j_call: TRBJ1-2; clone_size: -; d_call: TRBD1; v_call: TRBV12-3/TRBV12-4; cdr3_aa: CASTAGGNGYTF; cdr3_nt: TGTGCCAGCACCGCAGGGGGCAATGGCTACACCTTC
j_call: TRBJ2-7; clone_size: once; d_call: -; v_call: TRBV12-3/TRBV12-4; cdr3_aa: CASSPGEQSEQYF; cdr3_nt: TGTGCCAGCAGCCCAGGCGAGCAGAGTGAGCAGTACTTC
j_call: TRBJ2-7; clone_size: -; d_call: TRBD2; v_call: TRBV7-2; cdr3_aa: CASSLGLDVDEQYF; cdr3_nt: TGTGCCAGCAGCCTCGGACTAGATGTCGACGAGCAGTACTTC
j_call: TRBJ2-7; clone_size: -; d_call: -; v_call: TRBV6-5; cdr3_aa: CASRLYLGTEYEQYF; cdr3_nt: TGTGCCAGCAGGTTATATTTGGGCACCGAGTACGAGCAGTACTTC
j_call: TRBJ2-7; clone_size: -; d_call: TRBD1; v_call: TRBV5-4; cdr3_aa: CATEDRVSYEQYF; cdr3_nt: TGTGCCACCGAGGACAGGGTATCCTACGAGCAGTACTTC
j_call: TRBJ2-5; clone_size: -; d_call: -; v_call: TRBV24-1; cdr3_aa: CATSDLKESFQETQYF; cdr3_nt: TGTGCCACCAGTGATTTGAAGGAATCCTTCCAAGAGACCCAGTACTTC